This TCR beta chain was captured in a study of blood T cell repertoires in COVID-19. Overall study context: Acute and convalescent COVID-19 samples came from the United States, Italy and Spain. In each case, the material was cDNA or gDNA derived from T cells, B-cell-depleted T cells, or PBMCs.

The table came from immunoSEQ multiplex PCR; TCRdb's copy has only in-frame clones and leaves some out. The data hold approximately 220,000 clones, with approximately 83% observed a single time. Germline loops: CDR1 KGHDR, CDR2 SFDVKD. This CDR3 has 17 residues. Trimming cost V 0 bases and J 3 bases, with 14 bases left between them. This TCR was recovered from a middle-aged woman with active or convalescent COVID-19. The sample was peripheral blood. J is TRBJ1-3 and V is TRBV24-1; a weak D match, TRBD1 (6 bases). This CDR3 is CATSDLTGTSIGNTIYF. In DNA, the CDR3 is TGTGCCACCAGTGATTTGACCGGGACATCTATTGGAAACACCATATATTTT.